What follows are 19 T cell receptor beta chains derived from one specimen sequenced in a study. Tregs were sorted as CD4+CD25+CD127-/low cells. TCRdb analysed the 5' RACE reads with MiXCR anew, one entry per CDR3 protein. The table has about 10,000 distinct CDR3 sequences, 14% seen once. Sequenced material: Tregs sorted from blood. Receptors originate from a female donor with breast cancer.

This chain links TRBV7-9 with TRBJ2-1; 9 bases agree with TRBD2. This CDR3 is 16 amino acids long. CDR1 is SEHNR, CDR2 FQNEAQ, per germline (reference sequence). V lost 5 bases to trimming and J lost 2 bases; unmatched junction nucleotides: 7. The DNA of the CDR3 is TGTGCCAGCAGCCCCCCCGGCGGGAGGGCCTACAATGAGCAGTTCTTC. Translating it yields CASSPPGGRAYNEQFF.

This clonotype showed up many times. At one of its ends the junction is not consistent with the germline gene, which may arise from a read error. The chain employs TRBV7-2 and TRBJ2-7; the D is unclear. This CDR3 has 12 amino acids. The V gene's germline CDR1 is SGHTA and CDR2 FQGNSA. The chain's CDR3 is CAGSSNPYEQYF. CDR3 DNA sequence: TGTGCCGGCAGCTCGAATCCCTACGAGCAGTACTTC.

This clonotype was seen at least ten times. CDR3 in amino acids: CASSPGQQETQYF. DNA of the CDR3: TGTGCCAGCTCACCAGGCCAACAAGAGACCCAGTACTTC. J is TRBJ2-5 and V is TRBV18; D not certain. The ends were cut back, 2 bases at V and 2 bases at J, with 6 bases in the middle. Germline CDR1 KGHSH, CDR2 LQKENI. This CDR3 has 13 residues.

As for this clonotype: Given a much more abundant clone one base away, this may be a read error. The chain recombines TRBV7-9 with TRBJ2-7, with D tentatively TRBD2 (5 bases). The germline V and J ends were trimmed by 8 bases and 2 bases, with 19 bases remaining between them. The CDR3 covers 15 residues. Germline values: CDR1 SEHNR, CDR2 FQNEAQ (reference sequence). The CDR3, as DNA: TGTGCCAGCGGTAGCGTGAGGGTTCCAACCTACGAGCAGTACTTC. Translating gives CASGSVRVPTYEQYF.

This clonotype is medium-sized in the sample. This chain uses TRBV5-1 with TRBJ1-2, with D possibly being TRBD1 (5 bases). CDR1 and CDR2 (germline): SGHRS, YFSETQ. V was shortened by 1 base and J by 8 bases, with 15 bases between the two germline ends. The CDR3 spans 14 residues. DNA for the CDR3: TGCGCCAGCAGCTTGTCCGCAGGGACCGGGGGCTACACCTTC. This sequence encodes CASSLSAGTGGYTF.

This chain links TRBV18 with TRBJ1-2, with a weak D call TRBD1 (6 bases). Germline V gene lookup returns CDR1 KGHSH and CDR2 LQKENI. The CDR3 runs to 15 residues. Trimming pared 4 bases from V and 3 bases from J, leaving 15 bases between. Here the CDR3 DNA reads TGTGCCAGCTCACGAACGGGGGGCCAGGACTATGGCTACACCTTC. This gives the protein CASSRTGGQDYGYTF.

As to this clonotype: A much larger clone is a single base away; this may be a read error. The CDR3 does not end in the conserved phenylalanine or tryptophan, so this is likely a read error. V and J are TRBV12-3 or TRBV12-4 and TRBJ2-3, with a weak D call TRBD2 (5 bases). The CDR3 sequence is 13 residues long. V lost 3 bases, J lost 2 bases, and 6 bases lay in between. The CDR3 nucleotides are TGTGCCAGCAGTTTGGGAGACACAGATACGCAGTATTCT. Translating gives CASSLGDTDTQYS.

By its share, this clonotype is medium-sized (0.01 to 0.1%). V and J are TRBV6-2 or TRBV6-3 and TRBJ2-7, with a tentative D call TRBD2 (6 bases). Per the germline V gene, CDR1 is MNHEY and CDR2 is SVGEGT. The CDR3 sequence is 13 residues long. Trimming removed 9 bases at V and 0 bases at J, with 12 bases between. The CDR3 DNA is TGTGCCAGTACTAGCAGCAGCTCCTACGAGCAGTACTTC. The encoded protein is CASTSSSSYEQYF.

By sample share, this clonotype is medium-sized. The CDR3 sequence is CASSLMTGGLGETQYF. CDR3 nucleotide sequence: TGTGCCAGCAGCTTGATGACAGGGGGCTTAGGGGAGACCCAGTACTTC. The J gene is TRBJ2-5, the V gene TRBV5-5, with TRBD1 matching over 10 bases. V gave up 1 base and J gave up 5 bases; unmatched junction bases: 8. Germline V gives CDR1 SGHKS, CDR2 YYEKEE (reference sequence). CDR3 length: 16 amino acids.

This clonotype ranks as medium-sized. The chain joins TRBV7-3 to TRBJ1-1; TRBD1 agrees at 7 bases. Trimming at V came to 4 bases and at J to 4 bases, leaving 3 bases not matched to a gene. The germline V gene has CDR1 SGHTA and CDR2 FQGTGA. The CDR3 covers 13 residues. In DNA, the CDR3 is TGTGCCAGCAGCTCTCAGGGGGGCACTGAAGCTTTCTTT. Translating it yields CASSSQGGTEAFF.

Judged by abundance, this clonotype is medium-sized (0.01 to 0.1%). The V gene is TRBV28, the J gene TRBJ2-2, with D unclear. Trimming removed 4 bases from V and 5 bases from J, with 5 bases in between. This CDR3 contains 12 residues. Germline loops: CDR1 MDHEN, CDR2 SYDVKM. CDR3 DNA sequence: TGTGCCAGCAGTTCCCATACCGGGGAGCTGTTTTTT. It yields the protein CASSSHTGELFF.

By share, this clonotype counts as medium-sized. The chain employs TRBV7-2 and TRBJ2-3; no clear D. The CDR3 has 13 residues. Germline CDR1 and CDR2: SGHTA and FQGNSA. Trimming took 8 bases from V and 2 from J, leaving 11 bases between them. DNA of the CDR3: TGTGCCAGCTCCACAGAGCACACAGATACGCAGTATTTT. As protein: CASSTEHTDTQYF.

This clonotype qualifies as medium-sized. The chain couples TRBV13 to TRBJ1-1; D uncertain. The CDR3 has 13 amino acids. The germline V gene has CDR1 PRHDT and CDR2 FYEKMQ (reference sequence). Trimming removed 5 bases at V and 3 bases at J, with 10 bases between. The CDR3 coding sequence is TGTGCCAGCAGCGCGTCAGTATACACTGAAGCTTTCTTT. Translating gives CASSASVYTEAFF.

This clonotype was counted ten times or more. J is TRBJ2-1 and V is TRBV18, with D tentatively TRBD1 (5 bases). Trimming removed 4 bases at V and 6 bases at J, with 10 bases between. The CDR3 is 13 residues long. CDR1 and CDR2 from the germline V gene are KGHSH and LQKENI. The CDR3 protein is CASSRPTANEQFF. The CDR3 coding sequence is TGTGCCAGCTCACGACCGACAGCCAATGAGCAGTTCTTC.

In its sample, this clonotype ranks as medium-sized. The V gene is TRBV7-6, the J gene TRBJ2-7, with D perhaps being TRBD1 or TRBD2 (5 bases each). The CDR3 is 12 amino acids. The V and J ends lost 5 bases and 6 bases respectively, with 11 bases between them. From germline, CDR1 is SGHVS and CDR2 FNYEAQ. The DNA for the CDR3 is TGTGCCAGCAGCCAGACGGGGCGCGAGCAGTACTTC. It translates to CASSQTGREQYF.

This clonotype appeared a few times. The chain employs TRBV7-8 and TRBJ2-2; D may be TRBD2 (6 bases). The V end was cut by 3 bases, the J end by 5 bases, with 19 bases between. CDR1 and CDR2 (germline): SGHVS, FQNEAQ. There are 17 residues in the CDR3. This chain's CDR3 is CASSFVRRGLGTGELFF. CDR3 sequence (DNA): TGTGCCAGCAGCTTCGTGAGGCGGGGCCTCGGGACCGGGGAGCTGTTTTTT.

By share, this clonotype ranks as medium-sized (0.01 to 0.1%). This chain links TRBV7-6 with TRBJ2-3, with TRBD2 identical over 7 bases. The CDR3 is 15 residues long. With V trimmed by 4 bases and J by 5 bases, 9 bases remained unmatched. Per germline, CDR1 SGHVS and CDR2 FNYEAQ. The CDR3 DNA reads as TGTGCCAGCAGCTCCCTAATGTGGGAGGGAGATACGCAGTATTTT. It codes for CASSSLMWEGDTQYF.

This clonotype is medium-sized. The genes are TRBV6-5 and TRBJ2-3; the D is unclear. V gave up 6 bases and J gave up 5 bases, with 6 bases separating them. The CDR3 is 11 amino acids. Per the germline V gene, CDR1 is MNHEY and CDR2 is SVGAGI. CDR3 in amino acids: CASRKGDTQYF. CDR3 nucleotide sequence: TGTGCCAGCAGGAAGGGAGATACGCAGTATTTT.

In this sample, this clonotype turned up a few times. An end of the junction does not agree with germline; a read error may underlie this. The rearrangement joins TRBV7-9 to TRBJ2-1; weak D call: TRBD1 (6 bases). The CDR3 loop spans 16 amino acids. Germline lookup yields CDR1 SEHNR and CDR2 FQNEAQ (reference sequence). CDR3 amino acids: CASRGSAGAAYNEQCF. DNA for the CDR3: TGTGCCAGCAGAGGCTCGGCAGGGGCGGCCTACAATGAGCAGTGCTTC.